Given below is one T cell receptor beta chain in context. This clonotype was picked up many times. It lacks a known antigen. No base qualities exist here, and no much larger clone lies one base off it. CDR1 and CDR2, looked up from the germline V gene, are ENHRY and SYGVKD. V trim: 3 bases; J trim: 2 bases; unmatched bases: 4. The CDR3 contains 14 residues, cysteine and phenylalanine counted. The retained sequence is limited to the CDR3, 42 bases, with the frame set at the first base. To demonstrate the VDJtools post-analysis software, the study profiled TCR beta repertoires from the peripheral blood of about 13 young patients with multiple sclerosis. The patients with multiple sclerosis were children and adolescents between roughly 6 and 16 years of age. These data belong to a study of post-analysis software for immune sequencing data (dated by TCRdb to the mid-2010s). With regard to the full study: Recorded disease courses included relapsing-remitting, secondary progressive and progressive-relapsing multiple sclerosis, with some patients lacking subtype annotation. Patient repertoires were compared against 10 to 12 previously published healthy control repertoires from donors aged roughly 6 to 26 years. A subset of samples was prepared in parallel using single-end sample barcoding, then pooled and co-amplified after Illumina adapter ligation.

The investigation overall reported the following: The multiple sclerosis patient group was slightly younger than the control group. Normalized Chao1 diversity was significantly lower in multiple sclerosis patients than controls, suggesting substantial peripheral T-cell clonal expansion. When samples were clustered directly using the F measure, samples prepared in the same batch co-clustered strongly, which prompted a batch-effect correction. Significantly higher frequencies in patients than in controls were found for several TRBV segments, including TRBV5-6, TRBV5-1 and TRBV20-1.

The receptor library was made with PCR. The sample was run on an Illumina HiSeq 2500. Unique molecular identifiers were incorporated into TCR beta cDNA libraries to reduce PCR and sequencing biases. Some 500,000 cDNA molecules were obtained for every 1 to 10 million input T cells, so each molecule roughly corresponded to one T cell. The same protocol used for the earlier healthy control dataset was applied to prepare and sequence the patient libraries. Samples belonging to the same batch were prepared together, multiplexed and sequenced on a shared HiSeq lane. Processing in the source paper ran as follows. MIGEC was used to process the raw barcoded reads, and molecular identifier groups with only a single read were discarded before consensus assembly and CDR3 extraction. Clonotype tables were post-analysed with VDJtools, and diversity was normalized by down-sampling all datasets to the smallest sample size. In repertoire overlap clustering, CDR3 amino acid sequences, but not nucleotide sequences, were matched to correct batch-related cross-sample contamination. The public reads were reanalyzed by TCRdb: fastp trimming at Q25, MiXCR alignment, in-frame beta chains only. One record per CDR3 amino acid sequence lists the most common genes and DNA. TCRdb's processing, not the authors', yielded these V and J calls. The sample records 150,000 to 200,000 distinct CDR3 sequences, 30% of which are singletons. The ten largest account for roughly 1.6% of the sample.

This TCR was recovered from a girl aged 10 to 17 with multiple sclerosis. The sequencing sample was made of blood. The rearrangement combines TRBV10-3 with TRBJ2-7; 7 bases in the junction line up with TRBD1. The CDR3 protein sequence reads: CAISETGETYEQYF. The DNA sequence is as follows: TGTGCCATCAGTGAAACAGGGGAGACCTACGAGCAGTACTTC.